This record concerns one T cell receptor (beta chain) sequence. In its sample, this clonotype was seen a few times. It has no known antigen specificity. Qualities for individual bases were not recorded, and no much larger clone is one base off. Profiling of TCR beta VDJ combinations and CDR3 sequences used genomic DNA as the template. An Illumina HiSeq 2000 was used for TCR repertoire sequencing. In the paper's pipeline: TRBV/TRBJ rearrangement plots, CDR3 size and DJ length profiles, and Simpson's diversity index were used to evaluate the repertoires. The most abundant DNA sequence in the deep sequencing data was taken as the immunodominant clone. CDR3 amino acid sequences were screened for sharing across subjects and compared with published repertoires and the VDJdb database. TCRdb reworked the public reads: Q25 trimming with fastp, MiXCR clone assembly, productive beta chains retained. Rows merge per CDR3 protein into single entries with the most common DNA and genes. These V and J calls rely on TCRdb rather than the paper's analysis. The sample contains about 400,000 distinct CDR3 sequences, 55% to 75% of them found a single time. The ten largest clones take up 3.5% to 4.5% of the sample.

TCR repertoires of sorted CD4+ and CD8+ blood T cells from severe aplastic anemia patients and healthy subjects were deep-sequenced in the study. Ficoll-Paque density gradient centrifugation was used to isolate peripheral blood mononuclear cells. Before DNA extraction, CD4+ and CD8+ T cells were sorted with FACS or magnetic beads. The CDR3 runs 15 residues from the cysteine to the phenylalanine. Only CDR3 DNA remains: 45 bases, in frame from the first base. V is pruned by 6 bases and J by 7 bases, leaving 12 bases of the junction without a gene match. According to the germline V gene, CDR1 reads SNHLY and CDR2 reads FYNNEI. These data come from a study of CD8+CD57+ T cells in acquired aplastic anemia (dated by TCRdb to between 2018 and 2020). About the full investigation: On average, sorted CD4+ and CD8+ cells yielded 2.5 to 3.5 ug of extracted DNA, with a range of about 0.17 to 27.4 ug. An average of roughly 10 million reads for CD4+ cells and approximately 11 million reads for CD8+ cells was obtained from healthy donor samples. The paper as a whole reports these results and caveats: Between patients and healthy controls, no significant difference in CD8+ Simpson's diversity was found (P=0.060). About 30 CD8+ CDR3 sequences were found in both patients and controls but appeared to be highly expressed in patients and within the immunodominant clones of the patients.

This clonotype was obtained from a human donor in good health, serving as a control. The sample comprised sorted CD4+, CD8+, or CD8+CD57+ T cells (not recorded which) from PBMCs. The rearrangement combines TRBV2 with TRBJ2-1, with TRBD2 identical over 7 junction bases. The bases read TGTGCCAGCAGGGCGGAGCGGGGCCCCTTAAATGAGCAGTTCTTC. This gives the protein CASRAERGPLNEQFF.